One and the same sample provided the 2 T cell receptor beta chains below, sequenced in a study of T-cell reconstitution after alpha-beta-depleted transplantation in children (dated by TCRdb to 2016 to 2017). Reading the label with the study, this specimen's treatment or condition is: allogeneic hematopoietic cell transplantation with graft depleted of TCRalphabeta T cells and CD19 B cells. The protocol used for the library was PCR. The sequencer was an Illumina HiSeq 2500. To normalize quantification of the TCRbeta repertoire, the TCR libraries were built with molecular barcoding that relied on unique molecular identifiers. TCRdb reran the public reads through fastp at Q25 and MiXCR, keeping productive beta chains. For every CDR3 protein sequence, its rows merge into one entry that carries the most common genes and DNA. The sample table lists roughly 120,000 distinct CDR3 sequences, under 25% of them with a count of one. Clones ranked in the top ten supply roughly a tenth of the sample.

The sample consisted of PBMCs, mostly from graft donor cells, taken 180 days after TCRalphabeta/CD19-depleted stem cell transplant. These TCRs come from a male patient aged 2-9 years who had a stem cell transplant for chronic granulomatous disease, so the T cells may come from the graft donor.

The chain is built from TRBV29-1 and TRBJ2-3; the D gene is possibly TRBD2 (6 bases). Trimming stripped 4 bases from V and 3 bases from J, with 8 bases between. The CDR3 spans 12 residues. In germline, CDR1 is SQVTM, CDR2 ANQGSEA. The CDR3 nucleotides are TGCAGCGTTGGGCGGGAAACAGATACGCAGTATTTT. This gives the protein CSVGRETDTQYF.

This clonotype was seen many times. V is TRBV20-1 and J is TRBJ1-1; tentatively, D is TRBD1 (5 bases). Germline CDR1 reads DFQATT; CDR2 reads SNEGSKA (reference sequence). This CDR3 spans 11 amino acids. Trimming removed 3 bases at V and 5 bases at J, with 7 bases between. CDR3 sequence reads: CSASGGTEAFF. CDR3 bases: TGCAGTGCTAGTGGGGGTACTGAAGCTTTCTTT.